This T cell receptor (beta chain) was observed in a study of monozygotic twins with inflammatory bowel disease. This CDR3 contains 14 residues. CDR1 is DFQATT, CDR2 SNEGSKA, per germline (reference sequence). TCRdb reprocessed the 5' RACE reads, keeping one entry per CDR3 protein, no DNA. The sample totals 150,000 or so distinct CDR3 sequences. This chain connects TRBV20-1 to TRBJ2-1; the TRBD2 assignment by TCRdb is unverifiable without DNA. The material sequenced was blood. This TCR was recovered from a human donor with ulcerative colitis or Crohn's disease, or a healthy co-twin of an affected twin (not recorded which). CDR3 amino acids: CSAETSGALSEQFF.